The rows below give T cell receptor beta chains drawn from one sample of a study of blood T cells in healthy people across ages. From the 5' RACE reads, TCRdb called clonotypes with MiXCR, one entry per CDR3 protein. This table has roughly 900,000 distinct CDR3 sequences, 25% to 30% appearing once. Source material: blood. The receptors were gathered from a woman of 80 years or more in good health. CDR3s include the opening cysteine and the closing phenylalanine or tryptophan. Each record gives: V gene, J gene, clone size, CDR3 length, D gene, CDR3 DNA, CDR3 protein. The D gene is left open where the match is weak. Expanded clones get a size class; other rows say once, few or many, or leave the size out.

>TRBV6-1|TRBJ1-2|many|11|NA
TGTGCCAGCAGTTCCCCCCGGGGCTACACCTTC
CASSSPRGYTF
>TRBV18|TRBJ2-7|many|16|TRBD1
TGTGCCAGCTCACCCGGGACAGGGCGTTCCCCCTACGAGCAGTACTTC
CASSPGTGRSPYEQYF
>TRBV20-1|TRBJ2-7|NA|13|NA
TGCAGTGCGACCGGACTCAACCGGGGCGAGCAGTACTTC
CSATGLNRGEQYF
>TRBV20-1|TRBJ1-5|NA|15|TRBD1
TGCAGTGCTAGTACAGGGGCGGCTACGGATCAGCCCCAGCATTTT
CSASTGAATDQPQHF
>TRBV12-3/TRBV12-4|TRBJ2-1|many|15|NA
TGTGCCAGCAGTTTGGCCCTTACGACCTACAATGAGCAGTTCTTC
CASSLALTTYNEQFF
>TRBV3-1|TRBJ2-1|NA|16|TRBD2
TGTGCCAGCAGGCAAGCGGCGGGGGGGCGGGGCAATGAGCAGTTCTTC
CASRQAAGGRGNEQFF
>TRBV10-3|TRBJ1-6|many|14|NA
TGTGCCATCAGCAAGGACGGGGATAATTCACCCCTCCACTTT
CAISKDGDNSPLHF
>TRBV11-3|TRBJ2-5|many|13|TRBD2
TGTGCCAGCAGCTTTGGACTAGAAGAGACCCAGTACTTC
CASSFGLEETQYF
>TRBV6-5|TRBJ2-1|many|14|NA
TGTGCCAGCATTGCAGGGGCCCCACCCGCGGAGCAGTTCTTC
CASIAGAPPAEQFF
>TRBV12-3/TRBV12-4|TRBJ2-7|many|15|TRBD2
TGTGCCAGCAGGTTTAGCGGGGCCCCCCTCTACGAGCAGTACTTC
CASRFSGAPLYEQYF
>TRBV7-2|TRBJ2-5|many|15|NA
TGTGCCAGCAGCTTAGGGAAGGGCGGCGGGGAGACCCAGTACTTC
CASSLGKGGGETQYF
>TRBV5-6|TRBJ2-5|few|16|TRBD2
TGTGCCAGCAGCGACTCCCTTAGCGGGGGGCCTAGGGAGCAGTACTTC
CASSDSLSGGPREQYF
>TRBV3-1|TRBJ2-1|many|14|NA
TGTGCCAGCAGCCAACGACAGTTGGACAATGAGCAGTTCTTC
CASSQRQLDNEQFF
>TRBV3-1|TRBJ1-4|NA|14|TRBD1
TGTGTCAGCAGCCAAAGGACAGGGGGCGAAAAACTGTTTTTT
CVSSQRTGGEKLFF
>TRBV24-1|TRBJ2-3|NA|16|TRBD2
TGTGCCACCAGTGAGACCACTAGCGGGGCCTTTTATACGCAGTATTTT
CATSETTSGAFYTQYF
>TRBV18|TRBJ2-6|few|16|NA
TGTGCCAGCTCCGGGGTACAGATCTCTGGGGCCAACGTCCTGACTTTC
CASSGVQISGANVLTF
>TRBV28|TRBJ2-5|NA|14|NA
TGTGCCAGCAGTCACCTCGACAGGCAAGAGACCCAGTACTTC
CASSHLDRQETQYF
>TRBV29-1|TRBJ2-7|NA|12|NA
TGCAGCGTTGCTAGGGGGTCGTACGAGCAGTACTTC
CSVARGSYEQYF
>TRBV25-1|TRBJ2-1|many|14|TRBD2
TGTGCCAGCAGTGCATCGGGTCGGGGGGGTGAGCAGTTCTTC
CASSASGRGGEQFF
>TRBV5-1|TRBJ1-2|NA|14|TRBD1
TGCGCCAGCAGCCCCGGGACAGAGACCTATGGCTACACCTTC
CASSPGTETYGYTF
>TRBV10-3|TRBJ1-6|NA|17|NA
TGTGCCATCAGTGATAAACAGGGAACCCTACCTAATTCACCCCTCCACTTT
CAISDKQGTLPNSPLHF
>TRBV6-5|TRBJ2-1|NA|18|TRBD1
TGTGCCAGCAGTTACTCGACAGGGATCAAATCCGGGATTGATGAGCAGTTCTTC
CASSYSTGIKSGIDEQFF
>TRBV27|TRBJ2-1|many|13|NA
TGTGCCAGCGAGGGGGGGTACCACAATGAGCAGTTCTTC
CASEGGYHNEQFF
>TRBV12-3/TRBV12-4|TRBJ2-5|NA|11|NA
TGTGCCAGCAGTAGAGCAGATGTGCAGTACTTC
CASSRADVQYF
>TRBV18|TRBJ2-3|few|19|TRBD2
TGTGCCAGCTCGTCCTCCACTAGCGGGGCCGCCTTTAGCACAGATACGCAGTATTTT
CASSSSTSGAAFSTDTQYF
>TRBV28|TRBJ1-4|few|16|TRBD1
TGTGCCAGCACCCATTCCTCCGGGACAGATAATGAAAAACTGTTTTTT
CASTHSSGTDNEKLFF
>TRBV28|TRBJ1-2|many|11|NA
TGTGCCAGCAGTTTTAAGTATGGCTACACCTTC
CASSFKYGYTF
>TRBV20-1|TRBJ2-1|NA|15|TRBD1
TGCAGTGCTAGAATCTCGACAGGGACCCAAGAGACTCAGTTCTTC
CSARISTGTQETQFF
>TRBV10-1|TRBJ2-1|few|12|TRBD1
TGCGCCAGCAGCCCCGACAGGGGGTCGAGGTTCTTC
CASSPDRGSRFF
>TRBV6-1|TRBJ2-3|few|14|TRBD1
TGTGCCAGTGGGACAGGGGGCGCGGCAGATACGCAGTATTTT
CASGTGGAADTQYF
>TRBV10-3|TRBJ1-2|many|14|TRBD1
TGTGCCATCAGTGACCAGACAGGGAACTATGGCTACACCTTC
CAISDQTGNYGYTF
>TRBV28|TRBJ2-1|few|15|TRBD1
TGTGCCAGCAGGGGACGGGGACAGGGAGCGAATGAGCAGTTCTTC
CASRGRGQGANEQFF
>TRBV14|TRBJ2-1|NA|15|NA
TGTGCCAGCAGCCCGTCCAGCAGGGTAGACAATGAGCAGTTCTTC
CASSPSSRVDNEQFF
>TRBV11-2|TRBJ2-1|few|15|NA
TGTGCCAGCAGCTTCGTTGCGGCCACCTACAATGAGCAGTTCTTC
CASSFVAATYNEQFF
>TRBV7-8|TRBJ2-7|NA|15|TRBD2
TGTGCCAGCAGCTTAGATCCTAGCGGGGTAGGCGAGCAGTACTTC
CASSLDPSGVGEQYF
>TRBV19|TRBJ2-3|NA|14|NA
TGTGCCAGGATGGGACTTCTTAAGGGAGATACGCAGTATTTT
CARMGLLKGDTQYF
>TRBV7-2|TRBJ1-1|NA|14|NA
TGTGCCAGCAGCTCCGTCTTGATGAACACTGAAGCTTTCTTT
CASSSVLMNTEAFF
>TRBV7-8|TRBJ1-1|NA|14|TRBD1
TGTGCCAGCAGCCAACCAGGGGGGGGGAATGAAGCTTTCTTT
CASSQPGGGNEAFF
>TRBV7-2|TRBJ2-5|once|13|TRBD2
TGTGCCAGCAGGTCAGCCTCGGGGCGGGAGCAGTACTTC
CASRSASGREQYF
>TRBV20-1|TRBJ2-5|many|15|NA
TGCAGTGCTAGAACCGGGACCGAAGGTCGGGAGACCCAGTACTTC
CSARTGTEGRETQYF
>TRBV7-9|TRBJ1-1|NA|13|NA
TGTGTCAGCAGCCCCGGCAGGGGAGGTGAAGCTTTCTTT
CVSSPGRGGEAFF
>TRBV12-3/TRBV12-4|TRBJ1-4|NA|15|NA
TGTGCCAGCAGTTTATCGATCAGAACTGGAGGAAAACTGTTTTTT
CASSLSIRTGGKLFF
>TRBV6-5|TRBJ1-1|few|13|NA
TGTGCCAGCAGTTACGGCCGGATCACTGAAGCTTTCTTT
CASSYGRITEAFF
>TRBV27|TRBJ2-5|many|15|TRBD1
TGTGCCAGCAGCGGACAGGGGCAAAGGTTGGAGACCCAGTACTTC
CASSGQGQRLETQYF
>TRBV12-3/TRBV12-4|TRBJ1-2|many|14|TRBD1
TGTGCCAGCAAGTCGGGACAGGGTGACTATGGCTACACCTTC
CASKSGQGDYGYTF
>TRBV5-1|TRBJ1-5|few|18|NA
TGCGCCAGCAGCCCCTGGCACCGACACAACCCGTCTGGCGAGCCCCAGCATTTT
CASSPWHRHNPSGEPQHF
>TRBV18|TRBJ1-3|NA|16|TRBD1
TGTGCCAGCTCAACAGGGACAGGGCGGTCTGGAAACACCATATATTTT
CASSTGTGRSGNTIYF
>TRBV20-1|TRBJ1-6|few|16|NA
TGCAGTGCCAGAAGAGAGGGAAGCTCCTATAATTCACCCCTCCACTTT
CSARREGSSYNSPLHF
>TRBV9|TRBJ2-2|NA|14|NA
TGTGCCAGCAGCGCAATGACAGAAACCGGGGAGCTGTTTTTT
CASSAMTETGELFF
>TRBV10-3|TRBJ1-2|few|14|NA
TGTGCCATCAGGACCGGGGCGCCGAACTATGGCTACACCTTC
CAIRTGAPNYGYTF
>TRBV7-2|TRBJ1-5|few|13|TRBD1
TGTGCCAGCAGCTCGGGACAGAATCACCCCCAGCATTTT
CASSSGQNHPQHF
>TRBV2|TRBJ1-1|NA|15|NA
TGTGCCAGCAGTGAGAGTCAGACGATGAACACTGAAGCTTTCTTT
CASSESQTMNTEAFF
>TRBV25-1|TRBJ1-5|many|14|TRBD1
TGTGCCAGCACCGGACAGGGCCGCAATCAGCCCCAGCATTTT
CASTGQGRNQPQHF
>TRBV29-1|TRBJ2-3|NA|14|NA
TGCAGCGTCCCAACCGGGGGAGAAACGGATACGCAGTATTTT
CSVPTGGETDTQYF
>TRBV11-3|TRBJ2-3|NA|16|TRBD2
TGTGCCAGCAGCCCCTTAAAGGCTAGCGGGGGAGATACGCAGTATTTT
CASSPLKASGGDTQYF
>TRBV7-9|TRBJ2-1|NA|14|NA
TGTGCCAGCAGTTCCCCCAAGGGGTACAATGAGCAGTTCTTC
CASSSPKGYNEQFF
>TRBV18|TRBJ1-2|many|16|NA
TGTGCCAGCTCACCGAGACAGGTCGAGGCTAACTATGGCTACACCTTC
CASSPRQVEANYGYTF
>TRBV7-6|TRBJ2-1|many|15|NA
TGTGCCAGCAGCTCAAGTCCCGGGGGCTACAATGAGCAGTTCTTC
CASSSSPGGYNEQFF
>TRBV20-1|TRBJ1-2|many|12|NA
TGCAGTGCGACAACGGGATCGGTTGGCTACACCTTC
CSATTGSVGYTF
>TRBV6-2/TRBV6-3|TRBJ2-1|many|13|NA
TGTGCCAGCCGGGACTCCAGCATGGGGGAGCAGTTCTTC
CASRDSSMGEQFF